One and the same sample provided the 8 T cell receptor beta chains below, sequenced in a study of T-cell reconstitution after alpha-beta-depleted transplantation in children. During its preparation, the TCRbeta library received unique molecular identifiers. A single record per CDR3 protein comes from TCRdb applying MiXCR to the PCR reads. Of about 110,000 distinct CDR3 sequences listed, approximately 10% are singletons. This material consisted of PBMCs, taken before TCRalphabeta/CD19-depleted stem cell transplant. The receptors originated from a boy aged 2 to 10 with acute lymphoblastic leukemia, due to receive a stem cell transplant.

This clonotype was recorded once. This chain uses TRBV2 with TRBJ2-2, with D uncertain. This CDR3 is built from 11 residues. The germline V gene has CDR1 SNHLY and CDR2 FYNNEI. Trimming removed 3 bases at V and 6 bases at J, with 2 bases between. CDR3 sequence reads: CASSDPGELFF. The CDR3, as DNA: TGTGCCAGCAGTGATCCCGGGGAGCTGTTTTTT.

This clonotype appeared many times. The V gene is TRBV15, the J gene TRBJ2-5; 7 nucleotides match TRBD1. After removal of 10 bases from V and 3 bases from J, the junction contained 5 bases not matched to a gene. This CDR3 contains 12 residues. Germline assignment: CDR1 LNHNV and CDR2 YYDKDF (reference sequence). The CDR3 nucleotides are TGTGCCAACAGACAGGGAGAAGAGACCCAGTACTTC. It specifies CANRQGEETQYF.

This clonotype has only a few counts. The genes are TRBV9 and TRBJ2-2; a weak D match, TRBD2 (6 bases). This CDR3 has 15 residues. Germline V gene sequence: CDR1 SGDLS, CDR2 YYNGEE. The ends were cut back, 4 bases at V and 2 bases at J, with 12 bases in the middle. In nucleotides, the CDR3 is TGTGCCAGCAGCCCCGGGACTCATAACACCGGGGAGCTGTTTTTT. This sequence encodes CASSPGTHNTGELFF.

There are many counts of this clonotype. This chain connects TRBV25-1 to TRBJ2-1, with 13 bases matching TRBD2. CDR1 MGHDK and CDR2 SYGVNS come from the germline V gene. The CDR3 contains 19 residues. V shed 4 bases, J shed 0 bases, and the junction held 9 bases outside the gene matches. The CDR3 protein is CASSGSGTSGVSSYNEQFF. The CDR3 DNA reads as TGTGCCAGCAGTGGATCCGGGACTAGCGGGGTCAGCTCCTACAATGAGCAGTTCTTC.

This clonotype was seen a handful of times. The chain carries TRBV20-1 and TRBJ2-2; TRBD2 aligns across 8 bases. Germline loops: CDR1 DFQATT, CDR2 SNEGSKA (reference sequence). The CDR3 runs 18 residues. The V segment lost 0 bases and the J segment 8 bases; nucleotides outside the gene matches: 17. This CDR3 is CSARDIQEKAGVYGELFF. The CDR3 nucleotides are TGCAGTGCTAGAGATATTCAAGAAAAAGCGGGAGTTTATGGGGAGCTGTTTTTT.

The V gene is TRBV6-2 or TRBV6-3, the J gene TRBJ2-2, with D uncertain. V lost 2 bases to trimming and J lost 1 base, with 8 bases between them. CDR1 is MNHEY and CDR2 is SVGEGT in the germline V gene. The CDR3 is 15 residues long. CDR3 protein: CASSYPTRNTGELFF. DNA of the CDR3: TGTGCCAGCAGTTACCCGACGAGGAACACCGGGGAGCTGTTTTTT.

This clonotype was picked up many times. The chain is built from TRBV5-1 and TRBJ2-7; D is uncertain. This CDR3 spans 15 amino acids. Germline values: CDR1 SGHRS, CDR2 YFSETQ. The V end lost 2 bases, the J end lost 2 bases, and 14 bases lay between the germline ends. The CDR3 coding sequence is TGCGCCAGCAGCTTAACCCACACCTTAGCCTACGAGCAGTACTTC. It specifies CASSLTHTLAYEQYF.

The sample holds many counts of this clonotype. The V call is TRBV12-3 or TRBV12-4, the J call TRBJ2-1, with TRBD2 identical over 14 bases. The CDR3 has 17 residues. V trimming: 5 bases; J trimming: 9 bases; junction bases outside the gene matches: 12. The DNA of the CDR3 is TGTGCCAGCAGTCTCTCAGCCGGGACTAGCGGGAGAGGTGAGCAGTTCTTC. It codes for CASSLSAGTSGRGEQFF.